The 26 T cell receptor beta chains below all came from one sample that was sequenced in a study of blood T cells in healthy people across ages. Together with a sample-barcoded 5' primer, a J-beta primer mix was included in a second PCR lasting about 7 to 12 cycles. TCRdb re-derived calls from the 5' RACE reads in MiXCR, one entry per CDR3 protein. The sample includes around 990,000 distinct CDR3 sequences, around 25% of them seen just once. The same data also contributed to another study, on T cells of mothers and their children.

Sequenced: blood. These receptors all stem from a girl aged 2 to 9 in good health.

The chain joins TRBV7-9 to TRBJ2-3; tentative D call: TRBD2 (5 bases). This CDR3 comprises 15 residues. The germline gives CDR1 SEHNR, CDR2 FQNEAQ (reference sequence). V was trimmed by 2 bases and J by 6 bases, leaving 15 bases between them. CDR3 sequence: CASSLFPSQTDTQYF. The DNA for the CDR3 is TGTGCCAGCAGCTTATTTCCTAGCCAGACGGATACGCAGTATTTT.

Turning to this clonotype: Because the CDR3 is missing its conserved closing phenylalanine or tryptophan, this is likely a read error. The J gene is TRBJ2-3, the V gene TRBV6-2 or TRBV6-3; possibly TRBD2 for D (5 bases). V was clipped by 0 bases and J by 7 bases, with 14 bases between them. The CDR3 covers 15 residues. CDR1 is MNHEY, CDR2 SVGEGT, per germline. DNA for the CDR3: TGTGCCAGCAGTTACTCGAGCGGTGGCTCGAATACGCAGTATCTT. It specifies CASSYSSGGSNTQYL.

The CDR3 DNA sequence: TGTGCCAGCAGGACGGCCGGGACTACCTATGGCTACACCTTC. Its translation: CASRTAGTTYGYTF. The chain uses TRBV12-3 or TRBV12-4 and TRBJ1-2, with a weak D call TRBD1 (5 bases). This CDR3 is built from 14 residues. V gave up 6 bases and J gave up 4 bases, with 15 bases separating them.

This clonotype was recorded a few times. The chain combines TRBV5-1 with TRBJ2-7; D is uncertain. Germline CDR1 and CDR2: SGHRS and YFSETQ. The CDR3 sequence is 13 residues long. V dropped 4 bases and J dropped 1 base, with 9 bases sitting between them. CDR3 in DNA: TGCGCCAGCAGCATAGACCCTTCCTACGAGCAGTACTTC. This codes for CASSIDPSYEQYF.

This clonotype was seen only a few times. The gene calls are TRBV4-3 and TRBJ2-5; tentatively, D is TRBD2 (6 bases). V was clipped by 4 bases and J by 3 bases, with 15 bases between them. CDR1 and CDR2 (germline): LGHNA, YSLEER. The CDR3 contains 15 residues. The CDR3 protein is CASSRSSWGEETQYF. The CDR3, as DNA: TGCGCCAGCAGCCGCTCGAGCTGGGGGGAAGAGACCCAGTACTTC.

The chain is built from TRBV28 and TRBJ1-1; D gene unclear. Deletions cut 3 bases from V and 4 bases from J, with 9 bases between. CDR1 and CDR2 (germline): MDHEN, SYDVKM. This CDR3 has 13 residues. The CDR3 DNA sequence: TGTGCCAGCAGTTTTGGGGTTGGCACTGAAGCTTTCTTT. This translates into CASSFGVGTEAFF.

This clonotype was detected a few times. A junction end diverges from the germline sequence, so it may reflect a read error. This sequence joins TRBV7-6 and TRBJ2-7, with 12 bases lining up with TRBD2. The CDR3 has 17 residues. The germline V gene has CDR1 SGHVS and CDR2 FNYEAQ. For the CDR3, the DNA is TGTGCCGGCAGCTCCCCAGGGGCTAGCGGGAGGGCCAACGAGCAGTACTTC. Its translation: CAGSSPGASGRANEQYF.

The chain combines TRBV13 with TRBJ1-1; 7 bases match TRBD1. This CDR3 is 16 amino acids long. The V and J ends lost 6 bases and 1 base, in that order; junction bases with no gene match: 11. CDR1 and CDR2 (germline): PRHDT, FYEKMQ (reference sequence). CDR3 in amino acids: CASSPRIRQGNTEAFF. Here the CDR3 DNA reads TGTGCCAGCAGTCCCCGGATCAGACAGGGGAACACTGAAGCTTTCTTT.

This clonotype was observed a handful of times. The chain uses TRBV4-1 and TRBJ2-1; tentative D call: TRBD2 (5 bases). The length of the CDR3 is 16 residues. The germline CDR1 and CDR2 sequences are MGHRA and YSYEKL. With 0 bases removed from V and 7 bases from J, the gap between germline ends came to 16 bases. CDR3 sequence (DNA): TGCGCCAGCAGCCAAGATGAGCCGGGCCGAGGGAATGAGCAGTTCTTC. Encoded protein: CASSQDEPGRGNEQFF.

The chain carries TRBV7-2 and TRBJ2-1, with no clear D. V was pared by 2 bases and J by 6 bases, with 5 bases between. CDR1 and CDR2 from the germline V gene are SGHTA and FQGNSA. CDR3 length equals 12 residues. The CDR3 region is CASSLSINEQFF. The CDR3 region has the DNA TGTGCCAGCAGCTTAAGTATCAATGAGCAGTTCTTC.

The CDR3 protein is CASSADRRLPNEKLFF. DNA of the CDR3: TGTGCCAGCAGTGCCGACCGCCGACTGCCTAATGAAAAACTGTTTTTT. V gene TRBV6-1 combines with J gene TRBJ1-4; D remains ambiguous. V lost 4 bases, J lost 3 bases, and 15 bases lay in between. Germline V CDR1 and CDR2: MNHNS, SASEGT. The CDR3 has 16 amino acids.

This clonotype was counted a few times. The J gene is TRBJ2-3, the V gene TRBV5-1; 9 nucleotides line up with TRBD1. Germline CDR1 is SGHRS and CDR2 is YFSETQ. V was pared by 1 base and J by 1 base, with 7 bases of the junction left unmatched. CDR3 size: 17 residues. This CDR3 reads CASSLYPTGGGTDTQYF. The CDR3 DNA follows: TGCGCCAGCAGCTTGTATCCGACAGGGGGAGGCACAGATACGCAGTATTTT.

On this clonotype: Germline is not matched at one junction end, which may reflect a read error. The rearrangement uses TRBV12-3 or TRBV12-4 and TRBJ2-1; D is perhaps TRBD2 (6 bases). The CDR3 is 15 residues long. CDR3 nucleotides: TGTGCCAGCAGGATAGGACTAACGGGGAAGAATGAGCGGTTCTTC. Translated: CASRIGLTGKNERFF.

The CDR3 is CASSLFGSDEQFF. The CDR3 region has the DNA TGTGCCAGCAGTTTATTCGGATCGGATGAGCAGTTCTTC. V is TRBV28 and J is TRBJ2-1; D is undetermined. Trimming left V 1 base short and J 8 bases short, with 9 bases between. The CDR3 runs 13 residues. Germline CDR1 is MDHEN and CDR2 is SYDVKM. Variable domain in full (rest from reference TRBV28 and TRBJ2-1): DVKVTQSSRYLVKRTGEKVFLECVQDMDHENMFWYRQDPGLGLRLIYFSYDVKMKEKGDIPEGYSVSREKKERFSLILESASTNQTSMYLCASSLFGSDEQFFGPGTRLTVL.

The chain couples TRBV10-3 to TRBJ2-7; 7 positions agree with TRBD1. The germline V gene encodes CDR1 ENHRY and CDR2 SYGVKD. The CDR3 has 15 amino acids. Germline trimming cut 9 bases from V and 2 bases from J; bases unmatched to any gene: 13. The CDR3 DNA follows: TGTGCCATACGGACAGGAAAAGACCTAACCTACGAGCAGTACTTC. Translated: CAIRTGKDLTYEQYF.

This chain connects TRBV28 to TRBJ1-1; tentative D call: TRBD1 (6 bases). Per the germline V gene, CDR1 is MDHEN and CDR2 is SYDVKM. The V end lost 6 bases, the J end lost 6 bases, and 11 bases lay between the germline ends. The CDR3 runs to 12 residues. The CDR3 nucleotides are TGTGCCAGCAGAGGGGGGTACGCTGAAGCTTTCTTT. Translating it yields CASRGGYAEAFF.

This chain joins TRBV6-6 and TRBJ1-1; D ambiguous. V lost 2 bases to trimming and J lost 1 base, with 5 bases between them. Germline values: CDR1 MNHNY, CDR2 SVGAGI (reference sequence). There are 13 residues in the CDR3. CDR3: CASSYLENTEAFF. The CDR3 coding sequence is TGTGCCAGCAGTTACCTAGAGAACACTGAAGCTTTCTTT.

The chain combines TRBV6-1 with TRBJ1-1; unclear D gene. There are 15 residues in the CDR3. The germline V and J ends were trimmed by 2 bases and 1 base, with 11 bases remaining between them. The germline V gene encodes CDR1 MNHNS and CDR2 SASEGT. CDR3 region: CASSERYGGNTEAFF. DNA for the CDR3: TGTGCCAGCAGTGAACGGTACGGCGGGAACACTGAAGCTTTCTTT.

V usage is TRBV5-1 and J usage is TRBJ2-2; D ambiguous. The CDR3 extends over 14 amino acids. The germline V and J ends were trimmed by 0 bases and 3 bases, with 6 bases remaining between them. The germline CDR1 and CDR2 sequences are SGHRS and YFSETQ. CDR3 nucleotide sequence: TGCGCCAGCAGCTTGGTTCCGGACACCGGGGAGCTGTTTTTT. Translating it yields CASSLVPDTGELFF. The variable domain in full, completed from reference TRBV5-1 and TRBJ2-2, reads KAGVTQTPRYLIKTRGQQVTLSCSPISGHRSVSWYQQTPGQGLQFLFEYFSETQRNKGNFPGRFSGRQFSNSRSEMNVSTLELGDSALYLCASSLVPDTGELFFGEGSRLTVL.

This clonotype was detected a few times. The rearrangement joins TRBV11-2 to TRBJ2-1, with D possibly TRBD1 on 6 matching bases. The CDR3 covers 13 residues. Trimming cost V 6 bases and J 6 bases, with 12 bases left between them. Germline loops: CDR1 SGHAT, CDR2 FQNNGV. This CDR3 reads CASSKSTGNEQFF. The CDR3 region has the DNA TGTGCCAGCAGTAAATCGACAGGCAATGAGCAGTTCTTC. Based on the CDR3 plus reference TRBV11-2 and TRBJ2-1, the full variable domain is EAGVAQSPRYKIIEKRQSVAFWCNPISGHATLYWYQQILGQGPKLLIQFQNNGVVDDSQLPKDRFSAERLKGVDSTLKIQPAKLEDSAVYLCASSKSTGNEQFFGPGTRLTVL.

This clonotype has just a few counts. V gene TRBV28 combines with J gene TRBJ2-5; D gene unclear. Trimming took off 9 bases at V and 9 bases at J, with 8 bases between the two ends. Germline V lookup: CDR1 MDHEN, CDR2 SYDVKM. The CDR3 spans 9 residues. For the CDR3, the DNA is TGTGCCAGTTTTGGTGCCCAGTACTTC. This gives the protein CASFGAQYF.

The genes are TRBV7-9 and TRBJ2-5; 8 bases fit TRBD1. The closer fit of TRBJ2-7 to the DNA end suggests the J call may be wrong. The CDR3 consists of 15 residues. Germline CDR1 SEHNR, CDR2 FQNEAQ (reference sequence). CDR3 DNA: TGTGCCAGCAGCCAGACAGGGGCCCTTTCCTACGAGCAGTACTTC. This sequence encodes CASSQTGALSYEQYF.

This clonotype was counted a few times. This chain connects TRBV29-1 to TRBJ1-5, with a possible D match to TRBD1 (5 bases). This CDR3 is built from 12 residues. Germline V gene lookup returns CDR1 SQVTM and CDR2 ANQGSEA. Trimming took off 0 bases at V and 6 bases at J, with 6 bases between the two ends. CDR3 bases: TGCAGCGTTGAAGATGGGGGTCAGCCCCAGCATTTT. Encoded protein: CSVEDGGQPQHF.

V is TRBV20-1 and J is TRBJ2-3; D is possibly TRBD2 (7 bases). CDR1 DFQATT and CDR2 SNEGSKA come from the germline V gene (reference sequence). The CDR3 covers 15 residues. V dropped 0 bases and J dropped 0 bases, with 10 bases sitting between them. CDR3 sequence: CSARDEGGSTDTQYF. CDR3 DNA: TGCAGTGCTAGAGATGAGGGGGGGAGCACAGATACGCAGTATTTT.

This clonotype appeared a few times. The chain links TRBV4-2 to TRBJ2-1; D remains unclear. The better agreement between TRBJ2-7 and the DNA end casts doubt on the J call. Germline V CDR1 and CDR2: LGHNA, YNFKEQ. The CDR3 consists of 14 residues. CDR3 sequence reads: CASSQENKPYEQYF. The DNA of the CDR3 is TGTGCCAGCAGCCAAGAAAACAAGCCCTACGAGCAGTACTTC.

This clonotype was seen a few times. The CDR3 DNA reads as TGCGCCAGCAGCTCGACAGGGGGCCAGTATGGCTACACCTTC. It codes for CASSSTGGQYGYTF. V usage is TRBV5-1 and J usage is TRBJ1-2; 10 bases match TRBD1. V was pared by 3 bases and J by 5 bases, with 4 bases of the junction left unmatched. The V gene's germline CDR1 is SGHRS and CDR2 YFSETQ. The CDR3 totals 14 residues.